Detailed here is one TCR beta chain. Which antigen it targets is not known. The sample holds no much larger clone one base away, and base qualities are not on file. The sample originates from a study of T cell changes during pregnancy in multiple sclerosis (dated by TCRdb to between 2018 and 2020). Regarding the complete study: The study looked at changes in the T cell repertoire across pregnancy in women with multiple sclerosis.

CDR3 length: 16 amino acids, cysteine to phenylalanine. The read is trimmed to its CDR3 DNA, 48 bases read in frame from base 1. CDR1 and CDR2 (SGHDT, YYEEEE) derive from the germline V gene. Ends trimmed: V by 2 bases, J by 4 bases; bases unmatched to a gene: 10. The protocol used for the library was the immunoSEQ multiplex PCR assay. As stored in TCRdb, this immuneACCESS dataset retains in-frame rearrangements with V and J assigned. A fraction of the clones does not appear; measured against another copy, unresolved V genes explain less than half of the discrepancy, and the remainder lacks a known reason. In all, the sample holds about 40,000 clones, and roughly nine tenths of those were seen once. The ten largest clones capture roughly 0.5% of the sample.

The sequence links TRBV5-6 to TRBJ2-5; TRBD1 matches 8 bases in the middle. The clonotype originates from a female donor with multiple sclerosis, enrolled in a pregnancy study. The material was CD4+ T cells from peripheral blood mononuclear cells, obtained in the first trimester of pregnancy. The DNA sequence is as follows: TGTGCCAGCAGCTTTGTGGGCCTTGACAGGGGAGAGACCCAGTACTTC. Its coded protein is CASSFVGLDRGETQYF.